The 20 T cell receptor beta chains presented below share a single source sample, sequenced in a study of Ad26.COV2.S vaccination and SARS-CoV-2 variants. Profiled with immunoSEQ multiplex PCR; TCRdb holds only in-frame clones, not every one. The sample lists around 250,000 clones, approximately 90% occurring once. Documented treatment: 19 received Ad26.COV2.S at low or high dose, single or two shots; five or six received placebo; per-sample allocation not given. On day 63 after the first injection, vaccine and placebo recipients gave samples. Specimen: peripheral blood, collected in a trial of Ad26.COV2.S vaccine versus placebo. All receptors derive from a person between 18 and 65 years old who received the Ad26.COV2.S COVID-19 vaccine or a placebo.

The genes are TRBV13 and TRBJ2-5; D is perhaps TRBD1 or TRBD2 (5 bases each). The CDR3 extends over 17 amino acids. From germline, CDR1 is PRHDT and CDR2 FYEKMQ (reference sequence). Trimming took off 4 bases at V and 0 bases at J, with 18 bases between the two ends. CDR3 amino acids: CASSSGLGPLYQETQYF. The CDR3 DNA reads as TGTGCCAGCAGCTCGGGGCTAGGGCCCCTGTACCAAGAGACCCAGTACTTC.

This chain uses TRBV12-3 or TRBV12-4 with TRBJ1-5; D remains ambiguous. V lost 5 bases and J 6 bases, leaving 8 bases between the germline ends. This CDR3 is 12 amino acids long. CDR3 sequence (DNA): TGTGCCAGCAGTCCTAGTGCTCAGCCCCAGCATTTT. Residues: CASSPSAQPQHF.

J is TRBJ2-1 and V is TRBV11-3; the match to TRBD2 covers 9 bases. The CDR3 is 15 amino acids. Trimming at V came to 3 bases and at J to 1 base, leaving 1 base not matched to a gene. The germline CDR1 and CDR2 sequences are SGHNT and YENEEA. CDR3: CASSLTSGSYNEQFF. The CDR3 DNA is TGTGCCAGCAGCTTGACTAGCGGTTCCTACAATGAGCAGTTCTTC. The full variable domain, completed using reference TRBV11-3 and TRBJ2-1, is EAGVVQSPRYKIIEKKQPVAFWCNPISGHNTLYWYLQNLGQGPELLIRYENEEAVDDSQLPKDRFSAERLKGVDSTLKIQPAELGDSAVYLCASSLTSGSYNEQFFGPGTRLTVL.

A single count supports this clone. The rearrangement links TRBV3-1 (or the pseudogene TRBV3-2) to TRBJ2-5, with 10 bases identical to TRBD2. The CDR3 runs 16 residues. Trimming removed 3 bases from V and 4 bases from J; junction bases left unmatched: 8. Germline CDR1 LGHDT, CDR2 YNNKEL (reference sequence). Here the CDR3 DNA reads TGTGCCAGCAGCCACCTCAAGCGGGAGGGCCGAGAGACCCAGTACTTC. Its protein is CASSHLKREGRETQYF.

Only one count was recorded for this clone. This chain uses TRBV6-5 with TRBJ1-3; D call uncertain. The ends were cut back, 6 bases at V and 4 bases at J, with 7 bases in the middle. The CDR3 contains 12 residues. Germline CDR1 and CDR2: MNHEY and SVGAGI. CDR3 protein: CASRDGGNTIYF. The CDR3 region has the DNA TGTGCCAGCAGGGACGGGGGAAACACCATATATTTT.

CDR3 nucleotide sequence: TGTGCCAGCAGCTTAGAACGGTTTGCCGGACCCGGGGCCAACGTCCTGACTTTC. Residues: CASSLERFAGPGANVLTF. The rearrangement links TRBV7-2 to TRBJ2-6; D remains ambiguous. Germline CDR1 is SGHTA and CDR2 is FQGNSA. This CDR3 has 18 amino acids. The germline V and J ends were trimmed by 1 base and 4 bases, with 17 bases remaining between them.

The genes are TRBV5-4 and TRBJ1-1, with 9 nucleotides matching TRBD1. The trim removed 4 bases at V and 7 bases at J, leaving 5 bases unmatched. Germline assignment: CDR1 SGHNT and CDR2 YYREEE (reference sequence). The CDR3 spans 13 residues. The CDR3 here is CASSPRQGGEAFF. The CDR3 bases are TGTGCCAGCAGCCCCCGACAGGGGGGTGAAGCTTTCTTT.

The chain has TRBV19 and TRBJ1-4; D is unresolved. V lost 7 bases to trimming and J lost 3 bases, with 12 bases between them. The germline V gene has CDR1 LNHDA and CDR2 SQIVND (reference sequence). The CDR3 runs 14 residues. The CDR3 DNA is TGTGCCAGTAATCCGCAGAGATCTAATGAAAAACTGTTTTTT. Its translation is CASNPQRSNEKLFF. Full variable domain (rest looked up from reference TRBV19 and TRBJ1-4): DGGITQSPKYLFRKEGQNVTLSCEQNLNHDAMYWYRQDPGQGLRLIYYSQIVNDFQKGDIAEGYSVSREKKESFPLTVTSAQKNPTAFYLCASNPQRSNEKLFFGSGTQLSVL.

The chain joins TRBV5-1 to TRBJ2-1; D unresolved. In germline, CDR1 is SGHRS, CDR2 YFSETQ. V lost 0 bases, J lost 0 bases, and 7 bases lay in between. This CDR3 is 15 amino acids long. In DNA form, the CDR3 reads TGCGCCAGCAGCTTGGCCGTTAGCTCCTACAATGAGCAGTTCTTC. Translating gives CASSLAVSSYNEQFF.

This chain uses TRBV7-3 with TRBJ2-1; D unclear. The CDR3 consists of 15 residues. V dropped 3 bases and J dropped 7 bases, with 16 bases sitting between them. Germline V gene sequence: CDR1 SGHTA, CDR2 FQGTGA. The CDR3 reads CASSLRTGSRNEQFF. The CDR3 nucleotides read TGTGCCAGCAGCTTGAGGACGGGCTCACGGAATGAGCAGTTCTTC.

This clone was seen only a few times. The chain couples TRBV12-3 or TRBV12-4 to TRBJ2-5; D ambiguous. The CDR3 is made up of 13 amino acids. The V and J ends lost 3 bases and 5 bases respectively, with 10 bases between them. The CDR3 loop reads CASSFGSAETQYF. The CDR3 region has the DNA TGTGCCAGCAGTTTTGGGTCAGCGGAGACCCAGTACTTC.

CDR3: CASSEGTGGWNTEAFF. The CDR3 coding sequence is TGTGCCAGCAGTGAGGGGACAGGGGGCTGGAACACTGAAGCTTTCTTT. This chain connects TRBV6-2 or TRBV6-3 to TRBJ1-1; the match to TRBD1 covers 12 bases. J was trimmed by 1 base and V by 5 bases; bases with no gene match: 5. In germline, CDR1 is MNHEY, CDR2 SVGEGT. The CDR3 covers 16 residues.

The V and J genes are TRBV9 and TRBJ2-7; 9 nucleotides align to TRBD2. After removal of 4 bases from V and 6 bases from J, the junction contained 5 bases not matched to a gene. The CDR3 extends over 13 amino acids. CDR1 and CDR2 (germline): SGDLS, YYNGEE. Here the CDR3 DNA reads TGTGCCAGCAGCCCATCGACTAGCGGCGAGCAGTACGTC. Protein: CASSPSTSGEQYV.

The V gene is TRBV28, the J gene TRBJ2-7, with a tentative D call TRBD1 (5 bases). CDR3 length: 13 residues. Trimming pared 2 bases from V and 10 bases from J, leaving 15 bases between. The germline V gene encodes CDR1 MDHEN and CDR2 SYDVKM. In DNA form, the CDR3 reads TGTGCCAGCAGTTTAGACAGAACATACGGCCAGTACTTC. This gives the protein CASSLDRTYGQYF.

The chain combines TRBV7-9 with TRBJ2-2; 7 nucleotides agree with TRBD1. CDR1 SEHNR and CDR2 FQNEAQ come from the germline V gene (reference sequence). This CDR3 is built from 16 residues. V gave up 3 bases and J gave up 0 bases; unmatched junction bases: 4. The CDR3: CASSFGDSANTGELFF. CDR3 sequence (DNA): TGTGCCAGCAGCTTCGGGGACAGCGCGAACACCGGGGAGCTGTTTTTT.

This clone has more than one count but fewer than ten. The chain is built from TRBV5-1 and TRBJ2-2; 10 bases line up with TRBD1. The V and J ends lost 8 bases and 4 bases, in that order; junction bases with no gene match: 11. This CDR3 is built from 16 residues. Germline V gene sequence: CDR1 SGHRS, CDR2 YFSETQ. The CDR3 loop reads CASRPRQGARTGELFF. In DNA form, the CDR3 reads TGCGCCAGTCGACCTCGACAGGGGGCGCGCACCGGGGAGCTGTTTTTT.

CDR3: CASSPSDWRSGLFF. CDR3 coding DNA: TGCGCCAGCAGCCCTTCGGACTGGCGATCGGGACTGTTTTTT. The chain couples TRBV4-1 to TRBJ1-4; unclear D gene. Trimming removed 4 bases at V and 13 bases at J, with 19 bases between. The germline CDR1 and CDR2 sequences are MGHRA and YSYEKL. The CDR3 has 14 amino acids.

In its sample, this clone was seen many times. This chain connects TRBV12-2 to TRBJ2-7; no DNA check was done on the table's D call, TRBD2. TRBV12-2 represents a pseudogene. The CDR3 sequence is 19 residues long. The CDR3 is CASRLNKPGLAGIPYEQYV. The CDR3 DNA sequence: TGTGCAAGTCGCTTAAATAAACCGGGACTAGCGGGGATACCCTACGAGCAGTACGTC.

V and J are TRBV27 and TRBJ1-1; 10 bases match TRBD1. V shed 1 base and J 8 bases; nucleotides not matched to a gene: 10. CDR3 length: 16 residues. Germline CDR1 reads MNHEY; CDR2 reads SMNVEV (reference sequence). CDR3 region: CASSLWDRGPGEEAFF. In DNA, the CDR3 is TGTGCCAGCAGTTTATGGGACAGGGGCCCGGGTGAAGAAGCTTTCTTT.

The chain carries TRBV7-3 and TRBJ2-1; either TRBD1 or TRBD2 may fit D (6 bases each). The CDR3 has 16 residues. V was cut by 2 bases and J by 3 bases, with 14 bases left in between. The germline V gene has CDR1 SGHTA and CDR2 FQGTGA. The CDR3 sequence: CASSLLPRGDYNEQFF. The DNA of the CDR3 is TGTGCCAGCAGCTTATTGCCGAGGGGGGACTACAATGAGCAGTTCTTC. Complete variable domain (other parts from reference TRBV7-3 and TRBJ2-1): GAGVSQTPSNKVTEKGKYVELRCDPISGHTALYWYRQSLGQGPEFLIYFQGTGAADDSGLPNDRFFAVRPEGSVSTLKIQRTERGDSAVYLCASSLLPRGDYNEQFFGPGTRLTVL.